The clone carrying this T cell receptor beta chain was recorded at least ten times. The data derive from a study of T-cell reconstitution after alpha-beta-depleted transplantation in children. Trimming shortened V by 2 bases and J by 5 bases, and 7 bases separated the two germline ends. This CDR3 contains 14 residues. The germline gives CDR1 SGHVS, CDR2 FQNEAQ. It was with unique molecular identifiers that the TCRbeta library was prepared. TCRdb used MiXCR to reprocess the PCR reads, holding one entry per CDR3 protein. This sample yields about 230,000 distinct CDR3 sequences, of which approximately 9.5% are seen a single time; 5% to 7% belongs to the top ten.

V and J are TRBV7-8 and TRBJ1-6; TRBD1 is a possible D gene (5 bases). Sequencing used PBMCs from the stem cell graft donor, obtained from the stem cell graft. The TCR sequence derives from a human donor who donated a stem cell graft to a child with acute lymphoblastic leukemia. The DNA of the CDR3 is TGTGCCAGCAGCTTAAAGGGGAATAATTCACCCCTCCACTTT. Its protein product is CASSLKGNNSPLHF.